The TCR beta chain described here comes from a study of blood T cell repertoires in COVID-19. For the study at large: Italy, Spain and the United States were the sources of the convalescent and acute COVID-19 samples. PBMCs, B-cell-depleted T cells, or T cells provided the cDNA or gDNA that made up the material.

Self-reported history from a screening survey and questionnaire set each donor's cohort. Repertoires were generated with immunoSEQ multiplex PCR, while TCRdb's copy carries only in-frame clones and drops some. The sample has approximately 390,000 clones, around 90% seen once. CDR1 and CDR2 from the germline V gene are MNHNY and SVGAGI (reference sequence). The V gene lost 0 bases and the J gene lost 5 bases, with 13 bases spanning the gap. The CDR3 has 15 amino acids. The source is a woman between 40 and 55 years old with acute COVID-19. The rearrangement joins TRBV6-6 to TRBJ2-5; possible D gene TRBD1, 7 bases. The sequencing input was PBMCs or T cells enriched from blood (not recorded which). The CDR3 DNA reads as TGTGCCAGCAGTTACTCCGCAGGGGGGCGGGAGACCCAGTACTTC. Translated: CASSYSAGGRETQYF.